One and the same sample provided the 22 T cell receptor beta chains below, sequenced in a study of T cells in women clearing cervical HPV infection. Produced via immunoSEQ multiplex PCR; TCRdb's table is partial and in-frame only. This sample's table has under 50,000 clones. The sequenced material came from blood buffy coat. The receptors derive from a woman between 18 and 70 years old with a cervical HPV16 infection that either progressed to CIN3+ or cleared (not recorded which).

Comment on this clone: The CDR3 goes on 3 residues after the read ends, and that part is filled in from the germline J gene. The chain employs TRBV12-3 or TRBV12-4 and TRBJ1-5; TRBD1 aligns across 8 bases. Unmatched junction bases numbered 7, after V lost 6 bases and J lost 0 bases. CDR3 length: 16 amino acids. CDR3 DNA, as far as it was read: TGTGCCAGCAGCGACAGGGGTGGGGTTAGCAATCAGCCC. This sequence encodes CASSDRGGVSNQP. The entire CDR3 reads CASSDRGGVSNQPQHF.

The sequenced CDR3 bases are TGTGCCAGCTCTCCTGGACAGGGAGGCACCGGGGAG. Its translation: CASSPGQGGTGE. From start to end, the CDR3 is CASSPGQGGTGELFF. V gene TRBV18 combines with J gene TRBJ2-2; 8 nucleotides match TRBD1. Read coverage stops 3 residues before the CDR3 terminus; the germline J gene supplies the remainder. The CDR3 spans 15 residues. Germline CDR1 KGHSH, CDR2 LQKENI. V shed 6 bases and J 4 bases; nucleotides not matched to a gene: 7.

As regards this clone: Sequencing ends 3 residues short of the CDR3 end; the germline J gene provides the rest. The chain recombines TRBV7-6 with TRBJ1-1; 10 nucleotides line up with TRBD1. V shed 5 bases, J shed 3 bases, and the junction held 6 bases outside the gene matches. This CDR3 has 15 amino acids. CDR1 is SGHVS, CDR2 FNYEAQ, per germline. The CDR3 is CASSNSGQGDTEAFF. The covered CDR3 bases are TGTGCCAGCAGCAATAGCGGACAGGGGGACACTGAA.

Comment on this clone: The CDR3 is cut off 3 residues early in the read; its end comes from the germline J gene. The rearrangement uses TRBV5-5 and TRBJ2-7, with 11 bases aligning to TRBD2. CDR1 SGHKS and CDR2 YYEKEE come from the germline V gene (reference sequence). V shed 0 bases and J 2 bases; nucleotides not matched to a gene: 1. The CDR3 loop spans 15 amino acids. The CDR3 protein is CASSLDSGGAYEQYF. CDR3 DNA (partial): TGTGCCAGCAGCTTGGATAGCGGGGGGGCCTACGAG.

Of note for this clone: From the germline J gene comes the end of the CDR3, since the read stops 3 residues before it. The chain couples TRBV6-2 or TRBV6-3 to TRBJ2-5; 14 nucleotides agree with TRBD2. The germline V gene has CDR1 MNHEY and CDR2 SVGEGT. This CDR3 is built from 16 residues. V was pared by 6 bases and J by 5 bases, with 8 bases of the junction left unmatched. The sequenced part of the CDR3 DNA is TGTGCCAGCAGCTCCGGACTAGCGGGAGGATGGGAGACC. Its protein is CASSSGLAGGWET. The full CDR3 protein reads CASSSGLAGGWETQYF.

Of note for this clone: The read ends 3 residues before the CDR3 terminus; that terminus is restored from the germline J gene. The chain joins TRBV7-2 to TRBJ2-7; D may be TRBD2 (5 bases). The V gene lost 0 bases and the J gene lost 0 bases, with 6 bases spanning the gap. CDR1 and CDR2 from the germline V gene are SGHTA and FQGNSA. This CDR3 has 14 amino acids. This CDR3 is CASSLASGSYEQYF. Incomplete CDR3 DNA: TGTGCCAGCAGCTTAGCCAGCGGCTCCTACGAG.

Notes on this clone: The read ends 3 residues early relative to the CDR3; the germline J gene fills the gap. V and J are TRBV30 and TRBJ2-2; 10 bases line up with TRBD1. The CDR3 length is 15 residues. V gave up 3 bases and J gave up 2 bases; unmatched junction bases: 3. CDR1 and CDR2 from the germline V gene are GTSNPN and SVGIG (reference sequence). This CDR3 is CAWRGQGTNTGELFF. The CDR3 bases that were read are TGTGCCTGGAGGGGACAGGGGACCAACACCGGGGAG.

With respect to this clone: The sequence runs out 3 residues before the end of the CDR3; the remainder is reconstructed from the germline J gene. The rearrangement joins TRBV7-6 to TRBJ2-1, with D possibly TRBD2 on 6 matching bases. The V end was cut by 2 bases, the J end by 7 bases, with 15 bases between. The CDR3 has 15 residues. Germline V gives CDR1 SGHVS, CDR2 FNYEAQ. CDR3 amino acids: CASSLLGPGVNEQFF. CDR3 DNA (partial): TGTGCCAGCAGCTTATTGGGTCCGGGGGTGAATGAG.

In the case of this clone: The CDR3 end falls 3 residues outside the read, so it is completed with the germline J gene. This chain joins TRBV6-1 and TRBJ1-5; D remains ambiguous. Germline lookup yields CDR1 MNHNS and CDR2 SASEGT. This CDR3 region has 13 residues. V was clipped by 2 bases and J by 5 bases, with 7 bases between them. Here the CDR3 reads CASSENRDQPQHF. Partial CDR3 DNA: TGTGCCAGCAGTGAAAACAGAGATCAGCCC.

A remark on this clone: The CDR3 goes on 3 residues after the read ends, and that part is filled in from the germline J gene. This chain connects TRBV5-4 to TRBJ1-2; possible D gene TRBD1, 5 bases. Germline V lookup: CDR1 SGHNT, CDR2 YYREEE (reference sequence). CDR3 length: 14 residues. The V end lost 2 bases, the J end lost 3 bases, and 11 bases lay between the germline ends. Incomplete CDR3 DNA: TGTGCCAGCAGCTTAATCGCGGGGGACTATGGC. As protein: CASSLIAGDYG. From start to end, the CDR3 is CASSLIAGDYGYTF. Complete variable domain (other parts from reference TRBV5-4 and TRBJ1-2): ETGVTQSPTHLIKTRGQQVTLRCSSQSGHNTVSWYQQALGQGPQFIFQYYREEENGRGNFPPRFSGLQFPNYSSELNVNALELDDSALYLCASSLIAGDYGYTFGSGTRLTVV.

A note on this clone: The read ends 3 residues shy of where the CDR3 ends; the end is completed using the germline J gene. J is TRBJ1-1 and V is TRBV19; 7 bases are a match to TRBD1. The trim removed 5 bases at V and 6 bases at J, leaving 9 bases unmatched. Germline assignment: CDR1 LNHDA and CDR2 SQIVND (reference sequence). The CDR3 loop spans 14 amino acids. The sequenced CDR3 bases are TGTGCCAGTAGTTTGGCAGGGGGTGTCGCTGAA. It specifies CASSLAGGVAE. The whole CDR3 reads CASSLAGGVAEAFF.

Turning to this clone: The read falls 3 residues short of the CDR3 end, and the missing part is taken from the germline J gene. The rearrangement links TRBV19 to TRBJ1-1; D unresolved. Germline V gives CDR1 LNHDA, CDR2 SQIVND (reference sequence). The CDR3 has 13 amino acids. The sequenced part of the CDR3 DNA is TGTGCCAGTAGTCCGGGTACGCAGAGAGAA. Translation gives CASSPGTQRE. The whole CDR3 region reads CASSPGTQREAFF. Full variable domain (missing parts from reference TRBV19 and TRBJ1-1): DGGITQSPKYLFRKEGQNVTLSCEQNLNHDAMYWYRQDPGQGLRLIYYSQIVNDFQKGDIAEGYSVSREKKESFPLTVTSAQKNPTAFYLCASSPGTQREAFFGQGTRLTVV.

Regarding this clone: The sequence runs out 3 residues before the end of the CDR3; the remainder is reconstructed from the germline J gene. The chain joins TRBV11-3 to TRBJ2-3; no definite D call. Germline CDR1 is SGHNT and CDR2 is YENEEA. The ends were cut back, 6 bases at V and 3 bases at J, with 7 bases in the middle. The CDR3 spans 12 residues. Partial CDR3 DNA: TGTGCCAGCAGTAAGACAACAGATACG. It translates to CASSKTTDT. In full, the CDR3 is CASSKTTDTQYF.

A word on this clone: The sequence runs out 3 residues before the end of the CDR3; the remainder is reconstructed from the germline J gene. V usage is TRBV6-2 or TRBV6-3 and J usage is TRBJ2-3; a weak D match, TRBD1 (5 bases). The CDR3 length is 14 residues. Germline CDR1 is MNHEY and CDR2 is SVGEGT. V lost 4 bases, J lost 4 bases, and 12 bases lay in between. The CDR3 loop is CASSFGQGADTQYF. Partial CDR3 DNA: TGTGCCAGCAGTTTCGGGCAGGGCGCAGATACG.

For this clone: The read terminates 3 residues before the CDR3 end, so the remaining end is supplied by the germline J gene. The V and J genes are TRBV19 and TRBJ2-7; D is undetermined. In germline, CDR1 is LNHDA, CDR2 SQIVND (reference sequence). V was shortened by 5 bases and J by 6 bases, with 20 bases between the two germline ends. The CDR3 loop spans 15 amino acids. The CDR3 bases that were read are TGTGCCAGTAGTCCTCAGTGGTTCAGTTACCCCGAG. Encoded protein: CASSPQWFSYPE. The entire CDR3 sequence reads CASSPQWFSYPEQYF.

Regarding this clone: Read data end 3 residues before the CDR3 end; the end is taken from the germline J gene. This chain connects TRBV11-3 to TRBJ1-2; unclear D gene. The germline CDR1 and CDR2 sequences are SGHNT and YENEEA. The CDR3 sequence is 15 residues long. Incomplete CDR3 DNA: TGTGCCAGCAGCTTATGGACTAGCGGGCCCTACGAC. It is translated as CASSLWTSGPYD. From start to end, the CDR3 is CASSLWTSGPYDYTF. The whole variable domain, filled in from reference TRBV11-3 and TRBJ1-2, reads EAGVVQSPRYKIIEKKQPVAFWCNPISGHNTLYWYLQNLGQGPELLIRYENEEAVDDSQLPKDRFSAERLKGVDSTLKIQPAELGDSAVYLCASSLWTSGPYDYTFGSGTRLTVV.

On this clone: The read is 3 residues too short to cover the CDR3 end, so that end is filled in from the germline J gene. The chain combines TRBV28 with TRBJ2-5; D may be TRBD1 or TRBD2 (5 bases each). The V end lost 4 bases, the J end lost 6 bases, and 12 bases lay between the germline ends. CDR3 length: 13 residues. In germline, CDR1 is MDHEN, CDR2 SYDVKM. CDR3 sequence: CASSSSGRKTQYF. Partial CDR3 DNA: TGTGCCAGCAGTTCCTCAGGGAGAAAGACC.

On this clone: The read ends 3 residues shy of where the CDR3 ends; the end is completed using the germline J gene. The chain employs TRBV12-5 and TRBJ2-1; a possible D gene is TRBD1 (5 bases). CDR1 and CDR2 (germline): LGHNT, FRNRAP. There are 12 residues in the CDR3. Trimming took off 9 bases at V and 6 bases at J, with 12 bases between the two ends. The covered CDR3 bases are TGTGCTAGCCACGACAGTTTCAATGAG. Translation gives CASHDSFNE. The full-length CDR3 reads as CASHDSFNEQFF.

CDR3 bases read: TGTGCCAGTAGTATAACGGACAGTGACTTCACGACCAATCAGCCC. This codes for CASSITDSDFTTNQP. In full, the CDR3 reads CASSITDSDFTTNQPQHF. The V call is TRBV19, the J call TRBJ1-5, with a weak D call TRBD1 (6 bases). The read terminates 3 residues ahead of where the CDR3 ends, so the germline J gene completes it. This CDR3 contains 18 residues. Per the germline V gene, CDR1 is LNHDA and CDR2 is SQIVND (reference sequence). Trimming left V 2 bases short and J 3 bases short, with 20 bases between.

Comments on this clone: The CDR3 is cut off 3 residues early in the read; its end comes from the germline J gene. The rearrangement joins TRBV20-1 to TRBJ2-7; 11 positions agree with TRBD1. Germline V gene data show CDR1 as DFQATT and CDR2 as SNEGSKA (reference sequence). This CDR3 is built from 20 residues. V lost 2 bases and J lost 0; bases outside the gene matches: 18. The CDR3 spells CSARSSRVDRGPYYSYEQYF. Partial CDR3 DNA: TGCAGTGCTAGATCTTCTCGTGTGGACAGGGGGCCATACTACTCCTACGAG.

Notes on this clone: The read terminates 3 residues before the CDR3 end, so the remaining end is supplied by the germline J gene. The rearrangement joins TRBV6-1 to TRBJ1-2, with 8 positions matching TRBD1. Trimming cost V 1 base and J 2 bases; bases outside gene matches: 6. From germline, CDR1 is MNHNS and CDR2 SASEGT. CDR3 length equals 16 residues. The sequenced CDR3 bases are TGTGCCAGCAGTGAAGATTACAGGGGGTCCAACTATGGC. The encoded protein is CASSEDYRGSNYG. The complete CDR3 reads CASSEDYRGSNYGYTF.

Worth noting for this clone: The CDR3 end lies 3 residues beyond the end of the read and is filled in from the germline J gene. The chain employs TRBV6-4 and TRBJ2-1; no definite D call. The CDR3 spans 15 residues. Per the germline V gene, CDR1 is MRHNA and CDR2 is SNTAGT. Trimming removed 8 bases from V and 6 bases from J, with 20 bases in between. Incomplete CDR3 DNA: TGTGCCAGCGGCGAGACTGGCGGCGAATCCAATGAG. This gives the protein CASGETGGESNE. The full CDR3 is CASGETGGESNEQFF.